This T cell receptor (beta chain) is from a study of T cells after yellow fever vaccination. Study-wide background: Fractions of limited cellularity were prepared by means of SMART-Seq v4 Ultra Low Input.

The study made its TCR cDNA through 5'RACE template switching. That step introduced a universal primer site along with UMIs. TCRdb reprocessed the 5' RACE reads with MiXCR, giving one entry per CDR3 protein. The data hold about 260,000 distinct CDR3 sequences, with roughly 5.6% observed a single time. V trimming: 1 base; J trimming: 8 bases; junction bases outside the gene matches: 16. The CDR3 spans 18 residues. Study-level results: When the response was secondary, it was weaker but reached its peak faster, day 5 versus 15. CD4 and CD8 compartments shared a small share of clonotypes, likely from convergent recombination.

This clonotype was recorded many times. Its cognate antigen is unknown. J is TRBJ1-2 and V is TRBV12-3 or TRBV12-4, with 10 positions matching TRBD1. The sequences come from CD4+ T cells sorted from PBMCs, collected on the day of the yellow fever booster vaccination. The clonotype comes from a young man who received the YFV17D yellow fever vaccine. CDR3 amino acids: CASSLGAGGTGAAWGYTF. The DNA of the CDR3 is TGTGCCAGCAGTTTAGGGGCTGGCGGGACAGGGGCGGCTTGGGGCTACACCTTC.